This TCR beta chain comes out of a study of T cell repertoires in cytomegalovirus infection. Study overall: An indication of both CMV infection and matching HLA type came from public TCR beta signatures.

Notes on the study in general: Identification of carriers of CMV plus the relevant HLA was performed using cumulative public TCR beta family frequency.

From the reads, TCRdb called clonotypes with MiXCR, one entry per CDR3 protein. The table has some 350,000 distinct CDR3 sequences, about a sixth seen once. V gave up 6 bases and J gave up 5 bases; unmatched junction bases: 18. The germline gives CDR1 SGHDT, CDR2 YYEEEE. The CDR3 has 17 residues. This clonotype was detected a few times. Its antigen is undetermined. The origin of this receptor is a human donor in good health (CMV status not recorded). Some clones in this sample may be carry-over from other donors' samples. The chain uses TRBV5-6 and TRBJ2-5; TRBD2 matches 8 bases. The specimen sequenced was PBMCs. The CDR3 region is CASTEGLVRARQETQYF. DNA of the CDR3: TGTGCCAGCACCGAGGGACTAGTGAGGGCGCGCCAGGAGACCCAGTACTTC.